The entry below gives a single T cell receptor (beta chain) sequence along with its context. The antigen remains unidentified. The record originates from a study of blood T cells in healthy people across ages. Notes on the study in general: It was held that the diversity estimates obtained from one million T cells were underestimates.

It was with a sample-barcoded 5' primer and a J-beta primer mix that a second PCR of roughly 7 to 12 cycles was run. Every sample gave at least 3 million paired-end reads containing CDR3. TCRdb reprocessed the 5' RACE reads via MiXCR and lists one record per CDR3 protein. The profile shows approximately 780,000 distinct CDR3 sequences, around 24% of them singletons. The same data also contributed to another study, on T cells of mothers and their children. That study adds: Using around 1.4 ug per 15 ul, all extracted RNA underwent cDNA synthesis.

Sequences were obtained from blood. This receptor was identified in a boy younger than 18 in good health.

CDR3 DNA sequence: TGTGCCAGCAGCGTGCTCCACGGCCTCCCTTCACCCCTCCACTTT. Its translation: CASSVLHGLPSPLHF. J is TRBJ1-6 and V is TRBV9; D is unresolved. Germline V gives CDR1 SGDLS, CDR2 YYNGEE. The length of the CDR3 is 15 residues. Trimming left V 2 bases short and J 9 bases short, with 15 bases between.